The sequence of this TCR beta chain was determined in a study of T cells in Graves' hyperthyroidism and ophthalmopathy (dated by TCRdb to between 2018 and 2021). As for the study more broadly: Peripheral blood samples were taken at initial diagnosis, before any treatment was given. After blood sampling, hyperthyroidism patients were treated with methimazole at a starting dose of 30 mg daily, and ophthalmopathy patients were treated with high-dose intravenous methylprednisolone. TCR V-J signatures able to tell the groups apart were searched for in a discovery cohort of some 97 patients, of whom 40 to 45 had Graves' ophthalmopathy and roughly 57 had stable Graves' hyperthyroidism. In addition, the study compared T-cell repertoires in thyroid tissue and in blood from six Graves' hyperthyroidism patients. Prospective prediction of ophthalmopathy was tested in an independent validation cohort of 18 to 20 hyperthyroidism patients and 17 patients who later progressed to ophthalmopathy. According to the paper, TCR Vbeta CDR3 sequencing was carried out on around 140 peripheral blood samples, which came from fewer than 50 ophthalmopathy, under 85 hyperthyroidism and about 17 progressor patients. For training and testing, the approximately 97 patients in the discovery cohort were randomly divided in a 7:3 ratio. The full study reports these points: No statistical method was used to fix the sample size in advance, and group allocation was not hidden from the investigators. A model built on a 13 V-J signature distinguished ophthalmopathy from stable hyperthyroidism, reaching around 88% sensitivity and about 81% specificity in cross-validation and 80%/75% in testing. Blood samples also contained most of the expanded thyroid clonotypes (frequency above 0.001), which suggests that blood repertoires may reflect thyroid immune responses. In validation, the model predicted progression to ophthalmopathy a median of 6.5 months before onset, with over 60% sensitivity and 72.22% specificity.

Moderately to severely active disease, a Clinical Activity Score of at least 3, a NOSPECS grade of at least 4, and a duration under 3 months were present in ophthalmopathy patients. Any patient with an uncontrolled infection, another autoimmune disease, pregnancy or lactation was excluded. Diagnoses were established on the basis of clinical symptoms, serum thyroxine and TRAb, thyroid ultrasound, and orbital computed tomography. PBMCs were separated from over 9 ml of fresh peripheral blood using Ficoll-Paque density gradient centrifugation. Total RNA was extracted using Trizol reagent, and RNA quality was assessed on an Agilent 2100 Bioanalyzer. This clonotype came up many times. This receptor's antigen is unknown. Per-nucleotide qualities are absent, and no much larger clonotype sits a single base away. The TCR beta CDR3 regions were amplified from RNA transcripts. The first round of RT-PCR for the TCR CDR3 was performed with the HTBI primer set and the Qiagen OneStep RT-PCR kit. A second multiplex PCR round built the libraries, followed by size selection and purification. Sequencing of the libraries was done on an Illumina HiSeq2000 using paired-end 100 bp reads. Concerning the study's data processing: SOAPnuke was used to process the raw data, removing reads that contained adapters or uncalled bases, had a mean Phred below 15, or lacked an exact match to the constant primer or identifier. High-quality paired reads were merged using COPE v1.2.5, and each unique nucleotide sequence was defined as a clonotype. MiTCR v1.1 was used to align the clonotypes against IMGT TRBV, TRBD and TRBJ reference segments. The analysis was restricted to V-J combinations with a frequency above 0.0001, which together covered 98% to 99.2% of the repertoires. The TCS score was defined as the ratio of F50 (clonal expansion) to E x V (chaos), calculated using BLOSUM62-based TCRdist between CDR3 peptides within each V-J. Welch's t-statistics and random forest reduced approximately 520 V-J features to around 14, which were used in a naive Bayes classifier (R e1071). Using fastp trimming at Q25 and MiXCR clonotype assembly, TCRdb reanalyzed the public sequencing data and kept in-frame beta chains. CDR3 protein duplicates are merged, each entry listing the most common genes and DNA. TCRdb, not the authors, supplied the V and J calls. In all, the sample holds 450,000 to 650,000 distinct CDR3 sequences, and 14% of those were seen once. The ten biggest clones cover 7.1% of the sample.

V drops 8 bases and J drops 1 base, leaving 12 bases in between. The germline V gene (reference sequence) specifies LGHDT as CDR1 and YNNKEL as CDR2. The CDR3 spans 14 residues, from the cysteine through the phenylalanine. CDR3 DNA only is kept here, 42 bases in frame from base 1. Recombination connected TRBV3-1 to TRBJ2-1, with the D gene too uncertain to name. The receptor's source is a woman between 18 and 30 years old with Graves' ophthalmopathy. The sequenced sample consisted of blood. CDR3 protein: CASSLVRSYNEQFF. DNA sequence: TGTGCCAGCTCGCTCGTAAGGTCCTACAATGAGCAGTTCTTC.